Listed below are T cell receptor beta chains from one sample, sequenced in a study of shared clonotypes between healthy human individuals. Only in-frame clones appear in the TCRdb table, and some are missing; sequencing was by immunoSEQ multiplex PCR. The sample has fewer than 130,000 clones; 67% are singletons. Sequenced material: memory CD8+ T cells sorted from blood. Receptor source: a woman aged 25 to 39 in good health. CDR3s include the opening cysteine and the closing phenylalanine or tryptophan. A D gene is named only where the DNA matches it firmly. Part of the rows lack a size; the others show once, few, many or a class for expanded clones.

v_gene: TRBV7-9; abundance: .; j_gene: TRBJ1-2; d_gene: TRBD1; CDR3aa: CASSPGNRGRRDYGYTF; CDR3nt: TGTGCCAGCAGCCCTGGGAACAGGGGGCGCAGGGACTATGGCTACACCTTC
v_gene: TRBV11-3; abundance: .; j_gene: TRBJ2-1; d_gene: TRBD1; CDR3aa: CASSWDRGSYNEQFF; CDR3nt: TGTGCCAGCAGCTGGGACAGGGGCTCCTACAATGAGCAGTTCTTC
v_gene: TRBV11-2; abundance: .; j_gene: TRBJ2-5; d_gene: .; CDR3aa: CASSLTGLYQETQYF; CDR3nt: TGTGCCAGCAGCTTAACCGGACTCTATCAAGAGACCCAGTACTTC
v_gene: TRBV6-1; abundance: .; j_gene: TRBJ1-5; d_gene: TRBD1; CDR3aa: CASSDSTGGNQPQHF; CDR3nt: TGTGCCAGCAGTGACTCGACAGGGGGCAATCAGCCCCAGCATTTT
v_gene: TRBV25-1; abundance: .; j_gene: TRBJ1-5; d_gene: .; CDR3aa: CASSETLDLDQPQHF; CDR3nt: TGTGCCAGCAGCGAAACGTTGGATCTCGATCAGCCCCAGCATTTT
v_gene: TRBV6-1; abundance: .; j_gene: TRBJ2-6; d_gene: .; CDR3aa: CASSVPRYGANVLTF; CDR3nt: TGTGCCAGCAGTGTTCCCCGTTATGGGGCCAACGTCCTGACTTTC
v_gene: TRBV25-1; abundance: medium-sized; j_gene: TRBJ2-3; d_gene: .; CDR3aa: CAVSLSGSTDTQYF; CDR3nt: TGTGCCGTCAGCCTCAGCGGTAGCACAGATACGCAGTATTTT
v_gene: TRBV19; abundance: .; j_gene: TRBJ2-1; d_gene: .; CDR3aa: CASSIPRPSTSAYNEQFF; CDR3nt: TGTGCCAGTAGTATACCCCGACCGTCTACCTCCGCCTACAATGAGCAGTTCTTC
v_gene: TRBV5-1; abundance: once; j_gene: TRBJ2-1; d_gene: .; CDR3aa: CASSLVQDGYNEQFF; CDR3nt: TGCGCCAGCAGCTTGGTACAGGATGGCTACAATGAGCAGTTCTTC
v_gene: TRBV7-8; abundance: .; j_gene: TRBJ2-5; d_gene: .; CDR3aa: CASSLENWRFETQYF; CDR3nt: TGTGCCAGCAGCTTAGAGAACTGGCGGTTCGAGACCCAGTACTTC
v_gene: TRBV4-1; abundance: .; j_gene: TRBJ1-4; d_gene: .; CDR3aa: CASYSRVYEKLFF; CDR3nt: TGCGCCAGCTACAGCAGGGTCTATGAAAAACTGTTTTTT
v_gene: TRBV9; abundance: .; j_gene: TRBJ2-6; d_gene: .; CDR3aa: CASFVTYSNSRANVLTF; CDR3nt: TGTGCCAGCTTTGTTACGTACTCAAACAGTCGGGCCAACGTCCTGACTTTC
v_gene: TRBV6-6; abundance: .; j_gene: TRBJ1-2; d_gene: .; CDR3aa: CASSYSVGAYGYTF; CDR3nt: TGTGCCAGCAGTTACTCTGTCGGGGCCTATGGCTACACCTTC
v_gene: TRBV28; abundance: .; j_gene: TRBJ1-3; d_gene: .; CDR3aa: CASSLPRLGPGNTIYF; CDR3nt: TGTGCCAGCAGTCTCCCTCGTTTAGGTCCTGGAAACACCATATATTTT
v_gene: TRBV27; abundance: .; j_gene: TRBJ2-7; d_gene: TRBD2; CDR3aa: CASRSSGKAYEQYF; CDR3nt: TGTGCCAGCAGATCTAGCGGGAAGGCCTACGAGCAGTACTTC
v_gene: TRBV6-1; abundance: .; j_gene: TRBJ2-5; d_gene: TRBD1; CDR3aa: CASSEEGGRGHETQYF; CDR3nt: TGTGCCAGCAGTGAAGAAGGTGGCAGGGGGCACGAGACCCAGTACTTC
v_gene: TRBV7-2; abundance: .; j_gene: TRBJ2-7; d_gene: .; CDR3aa: CASSPRWAYEQYF; CDR3nt: TGTGCCAGCAGCCCAAGGTGGGCCTACGAGCAGTACTTC
v_gene: TRBV5-1; abundance: .; j_gene: TRBJ2-1; d_gene: .; CDR3aa: CASSLEGGYNEQFF; CDR3nt: TGCGCCAGCAGCTTGGAGGGGGGATACAATGAGCAGTTCTTC
v_gene: TRBV11-1; abundance: many; j_gene: TRBJ2-5; d_gene: TRBD2; CDR3aa: CASSFSGTTKETQYF; CDR3nt: TGTGCCAGCAGCTTCTCCGGGACTACAAAAGAGACCCAGTACTTC
v_gene: TRBV27; abundance: few; j_gene: TRBJ2-7; d_gene: TRBD2; CDR3aa: CASLKSGGYEQYF; CDR3nt: TGTGCCAGCCTAAAAAGCGGGGGCTACGAGCAGTACTTC
v_gene: TRBV10-1; abundance: many; j_gene: TRBJ2-1; d_gene: .; CDR3aa: CASSDSGEQFF; CDR3nt: TGCGCCAGCAGTGACTCGGGGGAGCAGTTCTTC
v_gene: TRBV7-8; abundance: .; j_gene: TRBJ2-7; d_gene: .; CDR3aa: CASSLAVTVYEQYF; CDR3nt: TGTGCCAGCAGCTTAGCTGTCACCGTCTACGAGCAGTACTTC
v_gene: TRBV19; abundance: .; j_gene: TRBJ2-7; d_gene: .; CDR3aa: CASSLQGSSYEQYF; CDR3nt: TGTGCCAGTAGCCTTCAAGGAAGCTCCTACGAGCAGTACTTC
v_gene: TRBV27; abundance: .; j_gene: TRBJ1-2; d_gene: TRBD1; CDR3aa: CASGKSTGAAGYGYTF; CDR3nt: TGTGCCAGCGGAAAATCGACAGGGGCGGCGGGCTATGGCTACACCTTC
v_gene: TRBV7-2; abundance: .; j_gene: TRBJ2-6; d_gene: .; CDR3aa: CASSFLVYGANVLTF; CDR3nt: TGTGCCAGCAGCTTTTTAGTCTATGGGGCCAACGTCCTGACTTTC
v_gene: TRBV7-2; abundance: .; j_gene: TRBJ2-2; d_gene: TRBD2; CDR3aa: CASSFSGTSGTGELFF; CDR3nt: TGTGCCAGCAGCTTCTCCGGGACTAGCGGCACCGGGGAGCTGTTTTTT
v_gene: TRBV15; abundance: .; j_gene: TRBJ1-5; d_gene: .; CDR3aa: CATSTGTGIQPQHF; CDR3nt: TGTGCCACCAGCACTGGGACGGGAATTCAGCCCCAGCATTTT
v_gene: TRBV5-6; abundance: .; j_gene: TRBJ1-4; d_gene: .; CDR3aa: CASSLAGATNEKLFF; CDR3nt: TGTGCCAGCAGCTTGGCTGGGGCAACTAATGAAAAACTGTTTTTT
v_gene: TRBV5-4; abundance: .; j_gene: TRBJ1-2; d_gene: .; CDR3aa: CASSSPGAGYTF; CDR3nt: TGTGCCAGCAGCTCCCCTGGTGCCGGCTACACCTTC
v_gene: TRBV7-9; abundance: few; j_gene: TRBJ2-3; d_gene: TRBD2; CDR3aa: CASSRTSGASSTQYF; CDR3nt: TGTGCCAGCAGCCGTACTAGCGGTGCGTCGAGTACGCAGTATTTT
v_gene: TRBV29-1; abundance: .; j_gene: TRBJ2-7; d_gene: .; CDR3aa: CSVRGRQTYEQYF; CDR3nt: TGCAGCGTCAGAGGGAGGCAGACCTACGAGCAGTACTTC
v_gene: TRBV4-2; abundance: many; j_gene: TRBJ2-1; d_gene: TRBD2; CDR3aa: CASSQDAGGPNEQFF; CDR3nt: TGTGCCAGCAGCCAAGATGCGGGAGGGCCCAATGAGCAGTTCTTC
v_gene: TRBV10-2; abundance: .; j_gene: TRBJ2-7; d_gene: .; CDR3aa: CASSDLPFQYF; CDR3nt: TGCGCCAGCAGTGACTTGCCTTTCCAGTACTTC
v_gene: TRBV27; abundance: few; j_gene: TRBJ1-5; d_gene: TRBD1; CDR3aa: CASSRDGGQGGQPQHF; CDR3nt: TGTGCCAGCAGTCGCGACGGAGGACAGGGCGGGCAGCCCCAGCATTTT
v_gene: TRBV19; abundance: once; j_gene: TRBJ1-2; d_gene: TRBD1; CDR3aa: CASSITGGAGYGYTF; CDR3nt: TGTGCCAGTAGTATCACAGGGGGCGCGGGCTATGGCTACACCTTC
v_gene: TRBV6-1; abundance: .; j_gene: TRBJ2-7; d_gene: .; CDR3aa: CASIRPGPSYEQYF; CDR3nt: TGTGCCAGCATCCGGCCGGGCCCTTCCTACGAGCAGTACTTC
v_gene: TRBV28; abundance: many; j_gene: TRBJ2-7; d_gene: TRBD2; CDR3aa: CASSFLAGVINEQYF; CDR3nt: TGTGCCAGCAGTTTCTTAGCGGGAGTTATTAACGAGCAGTACTTC
v_gene: TRBV28; abundance: few; j_gene: TRBJ2-7; d_gene: .; CDR3aa: CASSLFPGVEQYF; CDR3nt: TGTGCCAGCAGTTTATTCCCAGGGGTCGAGCAGTACTTC
v_gene: TRBV6-5; abundance: .; j_gene: TRBJ1-5; d_gene: .; CDR3aa: CASSPGASLPQHF; CDR3nt: TGTGCCAGCAGTCCGGGAGCCAGCCTTCCCCAGCATTTT
v_gene: TRBV6-1; abundance: few; j_gene: TRBJ2-3; d_gene: TRBD2; CDR3aa: CAVLKRGSTDTQYF; CDR3nt: TGTGCCGTCCTGAAGCGGGGGAGCACAGATACGCAGTATTTT
v_gene: TRBV2; abundance: .; j_gene: TRBJ2-1; d_gene: TRBD2; CDR3aa: CASRRAGGAYNEQFF; CDR3nt: TGTGCCAGCAGGAGGGCGGGGGGCGCCTACAATGAGCAGTTCTTC
v_gene: TRBV2; abundance: .; j_gene: TRBJ1-5; d_gene: TRBD1; CDR3aa: CASSAEGQGQGPQHF; CDR3nt: TGTGCCAGCAGTGCGGAGGGACAGGGACAAGGGCCCCAGCATTTT
v_gene: TRBV30; abundance: .; j_gene: TRBJ1-1; d_gene: .; CDR3aa: CAWSETGWEAFF; CDR3nt: TGTGCCTGGAGTGAGACAGGTTGGGAGGCTTTCTTT
v_gene: TRBV18; abundance: .; j_gene: TRBJ2-3; d_gene: TRBD2; CDR3aa: CASSPPSAAGGNTQYF; CDR3nt: TGTGCCAGCTCACCACCATCTGCAGCGGGAGGTAATACGCAGTATTTT
v_gene: TRBV11-2; abundance: .; j_gene: TRBJ1-2; d_gene: TRBD1; CDR3aa: CASSLGQGEYYGYTF; CDR3nt: TGTGCCAGCAGCTTGGGTCAGGGGGAATACTATGGCTACACCTTC